Listed below are T cell receptor beta chains from one sample, sequenced in a study of cytomegalovirus exposure and HLA in healthy donors. Clones were sequenced by immunoSEQ multiplex PCR, and TCRdb holds only the in-frame ones, with some missing. The sample holds some 120,000 clones, around 78% seen once. Source material: PBMCs. The source is a middle-aged woman in good health and CMV-seronegative. Both conserved end residues are part of each CDR3. D genes are given only for firm matches. Some rows mark clone size as missing; the rest say once, few, many or name a class of expanded clone.

J: TRBJ2-3
size: once
V: TRBV7-9
D: TRBD1
CDR3: CASRLQGAADTQYF
DNA: TGTGCCAGCAGACTACAGGGGGCCGCAGATACGCAGTATTTT

J: TRBJ2-5
size: few
V: TRBV2
D: TRBD1
CDR3: CASSRGGRETQYF
DNA: TGTGCCAGCAGTCGAGGGGGCAGGGAGACCCAGTACTTC

J: TRBJ1-2
size: NA
V: TRBV6-5
D: NA
CDR3: CASSPGGSGGYTF
DNA: TGTGCCAGCAGCCCGGGAGGATCGGGGGGCTACACCTTC

J: TRBJ1-4
size: NA
V: TRBV28
D: NA
CDR3: CASSLGGGTNEKLFF
DNA: TGTGCCAGCAGTTTAGGGGGGGGAACTAATGAAAAACTGTTTTTT

J: TRBJ1-1
size: few
V: TRBV19
D: NA
CDR3: CASSIWGRANTEAFF
DNA: TGTGCCAGTAGTATCTGGGGCAGGGCGAACACTGAAGCTTTCTTT

J: TRBJ2-3
size: NA
V: TRBV5-1
D: TRBD1
CDR3: CASSLTGKSTDTQYF
DNA: TGCGCCAGCAGTTTGACAGGGAAAAGCACAGATACGCAGTATTTT

J: TRBJ2-1
size: once
V: TRBV27
D: TRBD1
CDR3: CASSSRAGQDSNEQFF
DNA: TGTGCCAGCAGTTCCCGGGCGGGACAGGACTCCAATGAGCAGTTCTTC

J: TRBJ2-7
size: NA
V: TRBV14
D: NA
CDR3: CASSRVLGYEQYF
DNA: TGTGCCAGTTCTCGGGTGCTCGGATACGAGCAGTACTTC

J: TRBJ2-3
size: NA
V: TRBV19
D: NA
CDR3: CASSPLGAMGGETDTQYF
DNA: TGTGCCAGTTCTCCGCTAGGGGCCATGGGGGGAGAGACAGATACGCAGTATTTT

J: TRBJ2-2
size: NA
V: TRBV6-1
D: NA
CDR3: CASRLGLRITGELFF
DNA: TGTGCCAGCAGACTGGGACTCAGAATTACCGGGGAGCTGTTTTTT

J: TRBJ2-7
size: NA
V: TRBV7-9
D: NA
CDR3: CSSSSFYEQYF
DNA: TGTTCCAGCAGCTCTTTCTACGAGCAGTACTTC

J: TRBJ2-3
size: NA
V: TRBV4-2
D: TRBD1
CDR3: CASSQGDRGDTQYF
DNA: TGTGCCAGCAGCCAAGGGGACAGGGGAGATACGCAGTATTTT

J: TRBJ2-6
size: NA
V: TRBV19
D: NA
CDR3: CASKGPGMANGLTF
DNA: TGTGCCAGTAAAGGCCCGGGAATGGCCAACGGCCTGACTTTC

J: TRBJ1-1
size: NA
V: TRBV7-9
D: NA
CDR3: CASSFPLTEAFF
DNA: TGTGCCAGCAGCTTTCCCCTCACTGAAGCTTTCTTT

J: TRBJ2-5
size: NA
V: TRBV25-1
D: TRBD2
CDR3: CASSLAGVSETQYF
DNA: TGTGCCAGCTCACTAGCGGGAGTGTCAGAGACCCAGTACTTC

J: TRBJ1-1
size: few
V: TRBV19
D: TRBD1
CDR3: CASSSHWTGTNTEAFF
DNA: TGTGCCAGTAGTTCACATTGGACAGGCACGAACACTGAAGCTTTCTTT

J: TRBJ2-1
size: few
V: TRBV18
D: TRBD2
CDR3: CASSPGTSGMFRFF
DNA: TGTGCCAGCTCACCCGGGACTAGCGGGATGTTTCGGTTCTTC